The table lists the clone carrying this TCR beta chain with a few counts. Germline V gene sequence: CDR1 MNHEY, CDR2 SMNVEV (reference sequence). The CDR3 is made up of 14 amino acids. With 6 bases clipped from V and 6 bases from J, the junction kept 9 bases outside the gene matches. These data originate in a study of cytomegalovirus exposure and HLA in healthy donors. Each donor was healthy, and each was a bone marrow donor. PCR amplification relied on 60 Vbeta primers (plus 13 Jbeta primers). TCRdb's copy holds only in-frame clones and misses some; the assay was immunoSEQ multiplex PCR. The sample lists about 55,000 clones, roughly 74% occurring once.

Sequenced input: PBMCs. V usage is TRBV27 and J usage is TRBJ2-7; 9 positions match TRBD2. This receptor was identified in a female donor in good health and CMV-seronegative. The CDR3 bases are TGTGCCAGCAGCTGGACGGGACTAGCTGGCGAGCAGTACTTC. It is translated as CASSWTGLAGEQYF.